These T cell receptor beta chains were read from a single sample in a study of cytomegalovirus exposure and HLA in healthy donors. Measured with immunoSEQ multiplex PCR; TCRdb has only the in-frame clones, and not every one. Found here are 130,000 or so clones, 78% of them singletons; the top ten hold approximately 1.5%. Material for sequencing was PBMCs. The receptor set was obtained from a woman aged 18-35 years in good health and CMV-seronegative. Each CDR3 is given with its conserved first and last residue. The D gene is left open where the match is weak. The listing skips clone size in some rows; elsewhere it reads once, few, many or a size class.

TRBJ2-3 TRBV6-4 few 15 TRBD2 CASSELAGSTDTQYF TGTGCCAGCAGTGAGCTAGCGGGGAGCACAGATACGCAGTATTTT
TRBJ2-5 TRBV2 . 13 TRBD2 CASSDVAGETQYF TGTGCCAGCAGTGACGTAGCGGGAGAGACCCAGTACTTC
TRBJ2-7 TRBV18 . 16 TRBD1 CASSPPGTGILYEQYF TGTGCCAGCTCACCACCTGGGACAGGGATTCTCTACGAGCAGTACTTC
TRBJ1-3 TRBV6-4 . 16 . CASGIREGRWGNTIYF TGTGCCAGCGGAATTAGGGAGGGGAGGTGGGGAAACACCATATATTTT
TRBJ2-2 TRBV7-2 . 15 TRBD2 CASSLAAGVGGELFF TGTGCCAGCAGCTTAGCGGCGGGAGTTGGGGGGGAGCTGTTTTTT
TRBJ2-3 TRBV5-4 . 14 . CASSNRDSSDTQYF TGTGCCAGCAGCAACCGGGACTCCTCGGATACGCAGTATTTT
TRBJ2-1 TRBV14 . 15 . CASSPLGGLYNEQFF TGTGCCAGCAGCCCCCTGGGAGGACTCTACAATGAGCAGTTCTTC
TRBJ2-5 TRBV5-4 . 15 TRBD2 CASSLAGGPRETQYF TGTGCCAGCAGCTTAGCGGGAGGGCCTCGGGAGACCCAGTACTTC
TRBJ1-2 TRBV5-4 few 13 TRBD1 CASSTGAGYGYTF TGTGCCAGCTCGACAGGGGCGGGCTATGGCTACACCTTC
TRBJ2-1 TRBV10-1 . 15 . CASSPFATGKSEQFF TGCGCCAGCAGCCCCTTTGCGACGGGAAAAAGTGAGCAGTTCTTC
TRBJ1-1 TRBV4-2 few 14 . CASSQTGLTTEAFF TGTGCCAGCAGCCAAACAGGGTTAACGACTGAAGCTTTCTTT
TRBJ2-2 TRBV29-1 . 12 TRBD2 CSAGRADGELFF TGCAGCGCCGGGAGGGCGGACGGGGAGCTGTTTTTT
TRBJ2-1 TRBV5-6 . 13 TRBD1 CASSWDRNNEQFF TGTGCCAGCAGTTGGGACAGGAACAATGAGCAGTTCTTC
TRBJ1-2 TRBV9 . 11 . CASSSFGGYTF TGTGCCAGCTCTAGTTTCGGCGGCTACACCTTC
TRBJ1-3 TRBV19 . 15 . CASTLDRASGNTIYF TGTGCCAGTACCCTCGACAGAGCCTCTGGAAACACCATATATTTT
TRBJ1-2 TRBV29-1 . 12 . CGVDEGRNGYTF TGCGGCGTTGACGAGGGAAGAAACGGCTACACCTTC
TRBJ2-1 TRBV28 . 14 . CASSPGLTGVEQFF TGTGCCAGCAGTCCCGGACTGACGGGGGTTGAGCAGTTCTTC
TRBJ1-1 TRBV29-1 once 13 . CSTNAPQGTEAFF TGCAGCACTAACGCCCCGCAGGGCACTGAAGCTTTCTTT